The 3 T cell receptor beta chains reported below all come from one sample, sequenced in a study of regulatory T cells in long-lasting Graves disease. Regarding time point: newly diagnosed GD, antithyroid drugs for less than 3 months. From PBMCs, RNA was extracted and then used to make the TCR library. Relying on iRepertoire HTBI primers and Arm-PCR of CDR3 regions, the team built TCR beta libraries. MiXCR, run by TCRdb on the multiplex PCR reads, gives a single entry per CDR3 protein. The sample lists roughly 510,000 distinct CDR3 sequences, about 16% occurring once. These sequences were also reported in another study, on T cells in Graves' hyperthyroidism and ophthalmopathy.

Sequenced material: peripheral blood mononuclear cells (PBMCs), taken at new diagnosis, from a patient treated with antithyroid drugs. These receptors all stem from a man younger than 30 with Graves disease.

This clonotype was observed a few times. The chain has TRBV2 and TRBJ2-3; D gene uncertain. Trimming took 2 bases from V and 6 from J, leaving 3 bases between them. The CDR3 has 11 amino acids. CDR1 is SNHLY, CDR2 FYNNEI, per germline. CDR3 nucleotide sequence: TGTGCCAGCAGTGAACAGGATACGCAGTATTTT. It specifies CASSEQDTQYF.

The chain combines TRBV3-1 with TRBJ2-2, with D perhaps given as TRBD1 or TRBD2 (6 bases each). The germline V gene encodes CDR1 LGHDT and CDR2 YNNKEL (reference sequence). The CDR3 is 15 amino acids. V shed 1 base and J shed 6 bases, with 12 bases lying between them. CDR3 region: CASSQGSGEAGELFF. CDR3 coding DNA: TGTGCCAGCAGCCAAGGCTCAGGGGAGGCCGGGGAGCTGTTTTTT. Combining the CDR3 with reference TRBV3-1 and TRBJ2-2 gives the whole variable domain DTAVSQTPKYLVTQMGNDKSIKCEQNLGHDTMYWYKQDSKKFLKIMFSYNNKELIINETVPNRFSPKSPDKAHLNLHINSLELGDSAVYFCASSQGSGEAGELFFGEGSRLTVL.

This clonotype has more than one count but fewer than ten. The chain carries TRBV28 and TRBJ2-5; D uncertain. Deletions cut 3 bases from V and 1 base from J, with 9 bases between. This CDR3 contains 14 residues. The V gene's germline CDR1 is MDHEN and CDR2 SYDVKM. The CDR3 region has the DNA TGTGCCAGCAGTTTCGCAACCCCCCAAGAGACCCAGTACTTC. Its translation is CASSFATPQETQYF.